A single sample is the source of the 4 T cell receptor beta chains below, sequenced in a study of neurological immune-mediated disorders. TCRdb reprocessed the 5' RACE reads via MiXCR and lists one record per CDR3 protein. This table holds tens of thousands of distinct CDR3 sequences, around 4.4% found once. Sequenced input: PBMCs. These receptors were collected from a man between 50 and 59 years old with multiple sclerosis.

The rearrangement joins TRBV20-1 to TRBJ2-3; TRBD2 agrees at 9 bases. V shed 0 bases and J 4 bases; nucleotides not matched to a gene: 5. In germline, CDR1 is DFQATT, CDR2 SNEGSKA (reference sequence). The CDR3 extends over 15 amino acids. The chain's CDR3 is CSARELAGVADTQYF. CDR3 DNA sequence: TGCAGTGCTAGAGAGTTAGCGGGAGTGGCAGATACGCAGTATTTT.

This clonotype was recorded many times. The chain employs TRBV18 and TRBJ2-1; 8 bases align to TRBD1. The V gene end was trimmed by 2 bases and the J gene end by 7 bases; junction bases not matched to a gene: 7. The CDR3 runs to 15 residues. Per germline, CDR1 KGHSH and CDR2 LQKENI. The CDR3 bases are TGTGCCAGCTCACCAGAGGACAGGGCCCTAAATGAGCAGTTCTTC. It encodes CASSPEDRALNEQFF.

This clonotype was seen at least ten times. This sequence joins TRBV9 and TRBJ2-7; 8 bases are a match to TRBD1. The CDR3 extends over 14 amino acids. Looked up from germline, CDR1 is SGDLS and CDR2 is YYNGEE. Trimming at V came to 4 bases and at J to 3 bases, leaving 6 bases not matched to a gene. CDR3 in DNA: TGTGCCAGCAGCCCAGCAGGGGGCCTCTACGAGCAGTACTTC. Translating gives CASSPAGGLYEQYF.

This clonotype was found many times. V and J are TRBV2 and TRBJ1-3; no reliable D call. V lost 7 bases to trimming and J lost 4 bases, with 11 bases between them. The CDR3 loop spans 13 amino acids. Germline CDR1 reads SNHLY; CDR2 reads FYNNEI. The CDR3 DNA sequence: TGTGCCAGCACGTCTGGGTACGGAAACACCATATATTTT. It specifies CASTSGYGNTIYF.